These 29 T cell receptor beta chains came from one sample sequenced in a study of blood T cells in healthy people across ages. Next came a second PCR, run for about 6 to 12 cycles, which used a sample-barcoded 5' primer along with a J-beta primer mix. TCRdb re-analysed the 5' RACE reads in MiXCR, keeping a single row per CDR3 protein. The table records roughly 2 million distinct CDR3 sequences, around 48% of them present only once. The sequenced sample consisted of blood. The receptors shown here come from a woman aged 40 to 55 in good health.

This chain connects TRBV25-1 to TRBJ2-2; weak D call: TRBD1 (5 bases). The CDR3 extends over 13 amino acids. Trimming stripped 2 bases from V and 8 bases from J, with 9 bases between. Per the germline V gene, CDR1 is MGHDK and CDR2 is SYGVNS. The chain's CDR3 is CASSERGRGELFF. The CDR3 DNA follows: TGTGCCAGCAGTGAAAGGGGTAGAGGGGAGCTGTTTTTT.

The CDR3 here is CASRALAGGRRSYNEQFF. Written as DNA, the CDR3 is TGTGCCAGCAGGGCCCTAGCGGGGGGACGCCGCTCCTACAATGAGCAGTTCTTC. The chain has TRBV11-1 and TRBJ2-1; 11 bases are a match to TRBD2. The CDR3 length is 18 residues. The germline V gene encodes CDR1 SGHAT and CDR2 FQDESV (reference sequence). The ends lost 6 bases at V and 0 bases at J; junction bases unmatched: 10.

The CDR3 loop is CSAENLAGRATDTQYF. CDR3 nucleotides: TGCAGTGCTGAGAATTTAGCCGGGCGCGCCACAGATACGCAGTATTTT. This sequence joins TRBV20-1 and TRBJ2-3; D gene ambiguous. Germline V gives CDR1 DFQATT, CDR2 SNEGSKA (reference sequence). Trimming took off 5 bases at V and 2 bases at J, with 20 bases between the two ends. CDR3 length: 16 residues.

For this clonotype: One junction end disagrees with the germline gene, perhaps due to a read error. The chain links TRBV4-2 to TRBJ1-5; D call uncertain. The CDR3 runs 15 residues. The germline gives CDR1 LGHNA, CDR2 YNFKEQ. As DNA, the CDR3 is TGTGCCAGCAGCCAAGTACGCGGGTTAAATCAGCCCCGGCATTTT. This sequence encodes CASSQVRGLNQPRHF.

The chain couples TRBV2 to TRBJ2-4; D is perhaps TRBD1 (7 bases). Germline V gives CDR1 SNHLY, CDR2 FYNNEI. Trimming took 7 bases from V and 13 from J, leaving 20 bases between them. The CDR3 is made up of 13 amino acids. CDR3 in DNA: TGTGCCAGCACCCTCGAGTGGGACAGCGGGCAGTACTTC. This codes for CASTLEWDSGQYF.

The V call is TRBV9, the J call TRBJ2-5, with D unclear. The CDR3 consists of 14 residues. V lost 1 base, J lost 3 bases, and 10 bases lay in between. Looked up from germline, CDR1 is SGDLS and CDR2 is YYNGEE. The CDR3 coding sequence is TGTGCCAGCAGCGTACTGGACGGAAAAGAGACCCAGTACTTC. Residues: CASSVLDGKETQYF.

This clonotype was counted between two and nine times. This sequence joins TRBV7-9 and TRBJ2-5; D unresolved. The J call is doubtful: the DNA matches TRBJ2-4 better. The CDR3 has 14 residues. CDR1 SEHNR and CDR2 FQNEAQ come from the germline V gene (reference sequence). This CDR3 is CASSSYRDGDIQYF. In DNA, the CDR3 is TGTGCCAGCAGCTCCTACAGAGACGGAGACATTCAGTACTTC.

This clonotype was recorded a few times. J is TRBJ2-3 and V is TRBV20-1, with 7 bases aligning to TRBD2. Germline V lookup: CDR1 DFQATT, CDR2 SNEGSKA (reference sequence). The CDR3 length is 11 residues. The CDR3 DNA is TGCAGAGCGGGGCTGCGGGATACGCAGTATTTT. This codes for CRAGLRDTQYF.

This chain links TRBV6-6 with TRBJ1-6; 7 positions match TRBD1. Germline V gene lookup returns CDR1 MNHNY and CDR2 SVGAGI (reference sequence). The CDR3 has 16 residues. J was trimmed by 6 bases and V by 0 bases; bases with no gene match: 5. For the CDR3, the DNA is TGTGCCAGCAGTTACTCCGGGACAGCTGTTAATTCACCCCTCCACTTT. This gives the protein CASSYSGTAVNSPLHF.

The chain couples TRBV12-3 or TRBV12-4 to TRBJ1-2; 7 bases are a match to TRBD1. After removal of 2 bases from V and 3 bases from J, the junction contained 6 bases not matched to a gene. This CDR3 spans 15 amino acids. As DNA, the CDR3 is TGTGCCAGCAGTTTATGGGCCGACAGGGACTATGGCTACACCTTC. Its translation: CASSLWADRDYGYTF.

The V and J genes are TRBV4-3 and TRBJ1-2; 7 positions agree with TRBD1. V lost 0 bases and J lost 7; bases outside the gene matches: 8. This CDR3 has 15 residues. The germline gives CDR1 LGHNA, CDR2 YSLEER. The CDR3 reads CASSQDGAGGLGYTF. The DNA of the CDR3 is TGCGCCAGCAGCCAAGATGGGGCAGGGGGACTTGGCTACACCTTC.

The chain combines TRBV11-2 with TRBJ2-3; 7 bases are a match to TRBD2. Germline V CDR1 and CDR2: SGHAT, FQNNGV. V trimming: 5 bases; J trimming: 6 bases; junction bases outside the gene matches: 20. CDR3 size: 18 residues. CDR3 nucleotide sequence: TGTGCCAGCAGCGCAGGGCAGGCAGCGGGGTACGAGGCGGATACGCAGTATTTT. Its translation: CASSAGQAAGYEADTQYF.

This clonotype appeared a single time. J is TRBJ2-7 and V is TRBV4-2; TRBD2 is a possible D gene (5 bases). The J call may be incorrect, as the DNA end agrees better with TRBJ2-5. The CDR3 covers 13 residues. The germline gives CDR1 LGHNA, CDR2 YNFKEQ. CDR3 sequence (DNA): TGTGCCAGCAGCCGAAACGGGGAAGAGACCCAGTACTTC. Protein sequence: CASSRNGEETQYF.

This clonotype came up a few times. The chain has TRBV7-9 and TRBJ1-2, with D possibly being TRBD1 (6 bases). The CDR3 length is 16 residues. Germline CDR1 is SEHNR and CDR2 is FQNEAQ (reference sequence). V was pared by 0 bases and J by 4 bases, with 15 bases between. In nucleotides, the CDR3 is TGTGCCAGCAGCTTAGCGAGGGGGGCCGTGAGCTATGGCTACACCTTC. Encoded protein: CASSLARGAVSYGYTF.

The chain couples TRBV29-1 to TRBJ1-2, with a weak D call TRBD1 (6 bases). The V and J ends lost 5 bases and 8 bases respectively, with 15 bases between them. CDR1 and CDR2 (germline): SQVTM, ANQGSEA. This CDR3 contains 12 residues. CDR3 in amino acids: CSVSTGAGGYTF. DNA for the CDR3: TGCAGCGTTTCGACGGGGGCAGGGGGCTACACCTTC.

Only one count was recorded for this clonotype. The genes are TRBV20-1 and TRBJ2-7, with 10 nucleotides matching TRBD2. Germline CDR1 reads DFQATT; CDR2 reads SNEGSKA (reference sequence). This CDR3 contains 13 residues. The trim removed 3 bases at V and 2 bases at J, leaving 1 base unmatched. As DNA, the CDR3 is TGCAGTGCTAGGAGCGGGGGGGCCTACGAGCAGTACTTC. Protein product: CSARSGGAYEQYF.

This clonotype was observed a handful of times. This rearrangement joins TRBV7-9 to TRBJ2-1; the match to TRBD1 covers 8 bases. The germline CDR1 and CDR2 sequences are SEHNR and FQNEAQ (reference sequence). V trimming: 5 bases; J trimming: 0 bases; junction bases outside the gene matches: 3. The CDR3 consists of 15 residues. The CDR3 spells CASSARGHSYNEQFF. The CDR3, as DNA: TGTGCCAGCAGCGCCAGGGGGCACTCCTACAATGAGCAGTTCTTC.

The chain is built from TRBV18 and TRBJ1-2; the match to TRBD1 covers 7 bases. The CDR3 is 17 residues long. Germline CDR1 reads KGHSH; CDR2 reads LQKENI. J gave up 1 base and V 2 bases, and 10 bases lay outside the gene matches. CDR3 DNA: TGTGCCAGCTCACCATCCGCAGGGGGTAGGAGTAACTATGGCTACACCTTC. Translating it yields CASSPSAGGRSNYGYTF.

The genes are TRBV28 and TRBJ2-3; tentatively, D is TRBD1 (7 bases). Trimming cost V 5 bases and J 9 bases, with 15 bases left between them. This CDR3 is built from 13 residues. Germline CDR1 MDHEN, CDR2 SYDVKM. DNA of the CDR3: TGTGCCAGCAGTCACCAGACAGGGAGGACGCAGTATTTT. Translation: CASSHQTGRTQYF.

This chain uses TRBV5-1 with TRBJ2-3, with D unclear. Germline V gene data show CDR1 as SGHRS and CDR2 as YFSETQ. The germline V and J ends were trimmed by 3 bases and 0 bases, with 11 bases remaining between them. The CDR3 is 15 amino acids. The CDR3 DNA reads as TGCGCCAGCAGCTCGGAACTCCCAAGCACAGATACGCAGTATTTT. Translated, it gives CASSSELPSTDTQYF. Based on the CDR3 plus reference TRBV5-1 and TRBJ2-3, the full variable domain is KAGVTQTPRYLIKTRGQQVTLSCSPISGHRSVSWYQQTPGQGLQFLFEYFSETQRNKGNFPGRFSGRQFSNSRSEMNVSTLELGDSALYLCASSSELPSTDTQYFGPGTRLTVL.

The rearrangement uses TRBV6-2 or TRBV6-3 and TRBJ2-2; the match to TRBD1 covers 9 bases. J lost 6 bases, V lost 5 bases, and 7 bases had no gene match. This CDR3 spans 15 amino acids. Germline loops: CDR1 MNHEY, CDR2 SVGEGT. The CDR3 is CASSRQGVVAGELFF. The CDR3, as DNA: TGTGCCAGCAGTCGACAGGGGGTTGTGGCCGGGGAGCTGTTTTTT.

The chain is built from TRBV3-1 and TRBJ1-2; D is perhaps TRBD1 (6 bases). The V gene's germline CDR1 is LGHDT and CDR2 YNNKEL (reference sequence). This CDR3 spans 16 amino acids. V gave up 2 bases and J gave up 4 bases, with 17 bases separating them. The CDR3 is CASSQRNREGLYGYTF. The CDR3, as DNA: TGTGCCAGCAGCCAACGCAACAGGGAGGGTCTCTATGGCTACACCTTC.

V and J are TRBV20-1 and TRBJ1-4, with D possibly being TRBD1 (5 bases). Trimming removed 3 bases from V and 0 bases from J, with 14 bases in between. Germline V lookup: CDR1 DFQATT, CDR2 SNEGSKA (reference sequence). The CDR3 sequence is 16 residues long. The CDR3 DNA reads TGCAGTGCTAGTGGACACTTGGGAGCAACTAATGAAAAACTGTTTTTT. It yields the protein CSASGHLGATNEKLFF.

CDR3 region: CASSLQRGGYTDTQYF. The CDR3 DNA is TGTGCCAGCAGTTTGCAGCGGGGGGGATACACAGATACGCAGTATTTT. This rearrangement joins TRBV27 to TRBJ2-3; 10 bases match TRBD2. Germline CDR1 is MNHEY and CDR2 is SMNVEV (reference sequence). V was clipped by 3 bases and J by 2 bases; unmatched bases: 5. The CDR3 is 16 residues long.

The chain employs TRBV4-2 and TRBJ2-5, with 11 bases aligning to TRBD2. The V gene's germline CDR1 is LGHNA and CDR2 YNFKEQ. With V trimmed by 0 bases and J by 4 bases, 7 bases remained unmatched. The length of the CDR3 is 17 residues. The CDR3 sequence is CASSQDALAGGGETQYF. CDR3 DNA: TGTGCCAGCAGCCAAGATGCCCTAGCGGGGGGAGGAGAGACCCAGTACTTC.

The chain carries TRBV27 and TRBJ2-7; D not certain. Matching the DNA end better, TRBJ2-5 makes the J call doubtful. Germline V CDR1 and CDR2: MNHEY, SMNVEV (reference sequence). This CDR3 region has 11 residues. This chain's CDR3 is CASTSIETQYF. The DNA for the CDR3 is TGTGCCAGCACCTCAATAGAGACCCAGTACTTC.

The rearrangement joins TRBV4-3 to TRBJ2-1; D is undetermined. The length of the CDR3 is 18 residues. Germline V gene sequence: CDR1 LGHNA, CDR2 YSLEER. Trimming stripped 0 bases from V and 4 bases from J, with 19 bases between. CDR3 nucleotides: TGCGCCAGCAGCCAAGACGCTCGGGTGTTGCAGACTTACAATGAGCAGTTCTTC. It codes for CASSQDARVLQTYNEQFF.

The CDR3 loop is CASRSVGVYNEQFF. The CDR3 coding sequence is TGTGCCAGCAGGTCCGTGGGGGTCTACAATGAGCAGTTCTTC. This chain links TRBV6-5 with TRBJ2-1, with D perhaps being TRBD1 or TRBD2 (5 bases each). Deletions cut 6 bases from V and 3 bases from J, with 12 bases between. The germline CDR1 and CDR2 sequences are MNHEY and SVGAGI. The CDR3 is 14 residues long.

This clonotype was seen more than once but under ten times. J is TRBJ2-7 and V is TRBV7-2, with TRBD2 identical over 9 bases. Germline trimming cut 1 base from V and 5 bases from J; bases unmatched to any gene: 6. This CDR3 has 15 amino acids. From germline, CDR1 is SGHTA and CDR2 FQGNSA. The chain's CDR3 is CASSLVAGGRNEQYF. The CDR3 DNA reads TGTGCCAGCAGCTTAGTGGCGGGGGGGCGCAACGAGCAGTACTTC.